The 27 T cell receptor beta chains presented below share a single source sample, sequenced in a study of neurological immune-mediated disorders. The time point here: longitudinal time-point 3. TCRdb independently ran MiXCR on the 5' RACE reads; one entry per CDR3 protein. The sample holds 84,000 or so distinct CDR3 sequences, 4.3% seen once. Sample: PBMCs. The receptors shown here come from a woman in her fifties or sixties with multiple sclerosis.

This clonotype was detected many times. V usage is TRBV29-1 and J usage is TRBJ1-2, with TRBD1 as a possible D gene (5 bases). This CDR3 has 13 residues. Germline CDR1 SQVTM, CDR2 ANQGSEA. Trimming cost V 4 bases and J 4 bases, with 13 bases left between them. The DNA for the CDR3 is TGCAGCGTTGCGGGACCCTTCCTCTATGGCTACACCTTC. It yields the protein CSVAGPFLYGYTF.

This clonotype was observed many times. V gene TRBV6-5 combines with J gene TRBJ1-3; D not resolved. CDR1 MNHEY and CDR2 SVGAGI come from the germline V gene. V was clipped by 5 bases and J by 8 bases, with 13 bases between them. The CDR3 contains 13 residues. In DNA, the CDR3 is TGTGCCAGCAGTAACGGATGGTGGGACACCATATATTTT. It translates to CASSNGWWDTIYF.

Ten or more counts support this clonotype. V is TRBV6-6 and J is TRBJ2-6, with no clear D. The CDR3 runs to 15 residues. With 5 bases removed from V and 0 bases from J, the gap between germline ends came to 8 bases. CDR1 is MNHNY, CDR2 SVGAGI, per germline (reference sequence). The CDR3 DNA is TGTGCCAGCAGTGGCCCAAGCTCTGGGGCCAACGTCCTGACTTTC. Amino acid sequence: CASSGPSSGANVLTF.

This clonotype came up many times. The V and J genes are TRBV12-3 or TRBV12-4 and TRBJ2-5; no clear D. The CDR3 is made up of 12 amino acids. With 0 bases removed from V and 5 bases from J, the gap between germline ends came to 4 bases. Written as DNA, the CDR3 is TGTGCCAGCAGTTTAGCCGTCGAGACCCAGTACTTC. Amino acid sequence: CASSLAVETQYF.

In its sample, this clonotype was seen many times. The genes are TRBV25-1 and TRBJ2-6, with 8 nucleotides matching TRBD1. After removal of 4 bases from V and 2 bases from J, the junction contained 4 bases not matched to a gene. The CDR3 is 16 amino acids. CDR1 MGHDK and CDR2 SYGVNS come from the germline V gene. The CDR3 here is CASSAPRGPGANVLTF. The CDR3 DNA follows: TGTGCCAGCAGTGCCCCCAGGGGGCCTGGGGCCAACGTCCTGACTTTC.

The sample holds many counts of this clonotype. The gene calls are TRBV4-1 and TRBJ2-7, with 7 bases that match TRBD1. Germline CDR1 is MGHRA and CDR2 is YSYEKL. After removal of 8 bases from V and 7 bases from J, the junction contained 11 bases not matched to a gene. The CDR3 has 13 residues. In nucleotides, the CDR3 is TGCGCCAGCGTCGAGACAGGGCTAGGGGAGCAGTACTTC. This gives the protein CASVETGLGEQYF.

Comment on this clonotype: Since a much larger clone is just one base distant, this may be a read error. This chain joins TRBV5-1 and TRBJ2-7, with TRBD1 identical over 8 bases. This CDR3 has 15 residues. CDR1 is SGHRS and CDR2 is YFSETQ in the germline V gene. V was clipped by 4 bases and J by 9 bases; unmatched bases: 15. CDR3 coding DNA: TGCGCCAGCAGCACCTCCGGGACAGGTAATTTGAGGCAGTACTTC. It encodes CASSTSGTGNLRQYF.

This clonotype appeared many times. Here the CDR3 reads CASSLGQLSSYNEQFF. CDR3 DNA sequence: TGTGCCAGCAGCCTCGGACAGCTGAGCTCCTACAATGAGCAGTTCTTC. V gene TRBV7-8 combines with J gene TRBJ2-1; a weak D match, TRBD1 (6 bases). Trimming pared 5 bases from V and 0 bases from J, leaving 14 bases between. Germline V gives CDR1 SGHVS, CDR2 FQNEAQ. There are 16 residues in the CDR3.

Comments on this clonotype: This may be a read error, as it is one base from a much larger clone. The rearrangement links TRBV5-1 to TRBJ2-7; no firm D call. Per the germline V gene, CDR1 is SGHRS and CDR2 is YFSETQ. The CDR3 spans 14 residues. This chain's CDR3 is CASSLAPDTYEKYF. The CDR3 DNA follows: TGCGCCAGCAGCTTGGCCCCGGATACCTACGAGAAGTACTTC.

This clonotype was recorded at least ten times. The V and J genes are TRBV5-1 and TRBJ1-2, with 8 bases identical to TRBD1. In germline, CDR1 is SGHRS, CDR2 YFSETQ. The V and J ends lost 4 bases and 1 base, in that order; junction bases with no gene match: 3. CDR3 length equals 14 residues. CDR3 in amino acids: CASSEQGVNYGYTF. CDR3 nucleotides: TGCGCCAGCAGCGAACAGGGGGTTAACTATGGCTACACCTTC.

This clonotype was counted at least ten times. The rearrangement uses TRBV20-1 and TRBJ2-2; TRBD1 is a possible D gene (5 bases). V was trimmed by 0 bases and J by 4 bases, leaving 15 bases between them. The CDR3 is made up of 16 amino acids. CDR1 is DFQATT, CDR2 SNEGSKA, per germline (reference sequence). The CDR3 DNA reads as TGCAGTGCTAGAGATGTCAGACAGTTAGCCACCGGGGAGCTGTTTTTT. Amino acids: CSARDVRQLATGELFF.

In its sample, this clonotype was seen many times. The chain couples TRBV20-1 to TRBJ2-1; D may be TRBD2 (5 bases). V gave up 1 base and J gave up 0 bases, with 10 bases separating them. The CDR3 length is 15 residues. Germline V CDR1 and CDR2: DFQATT, SNEGSKA (reference sequence). CDR3: CSARAREPSYNEQFF. CDR3 nucleotides: TGCAGTGCTAGAGCTCGGGAACCCTCCTACAATGAGCAGTTCTTC.

This clonotype was counted many times. The chain couples TRBV15 to TRBJ2-4; TRBD1 matches 10 bases. After removal of 4 bases from V and 0 bases from J, the junction contained 6 bases not matched to a gene. CDR3 length: 17 residues. Germline V CDR1 and CDR2: LNHNV, YYDKDF (reference sequence). Written as DNA, the CDR3 is TGTGCCACCAGCACCGGGACAGGGGACTTAGCCAAAAACATTCAGTACTTC. This translates into CATSTGTGDLAKNIQYF.

The sample holds a few counts of this clonotype. J is TRBJ2-3 and V is TRBV5-1; the match to TRBD1 covers 8 bases. Germline CDR1 SGHRS, CDR2 YFSETQ. The CDR3 consists of 15 residues. The J segment lost 1 base and the V segment lost 2 bases, leaving 3 bases of the junction unmatched. CDR3 region: CASSLQGDGTDTQYF. DNA for the CDR3: TGCGCCAGCAGCTTACAGGGGGATGGCACAGATACGCAGTATTTT.

The chain carries TRBV20-1 and TRBJ1-1, with D uncertain. The CDR3 length is 11 residues. The germline gives CDR1 DFQATT, CDR2 SNEGSKA (reference sequence). The ends were cut back, 7 bases at V and 2 bases at J, with 8 bases in the middle. For the CDR3, the DNA is TGCAGTGGGCCCCACAACACTGAAGCTTTCTTT. It is translated as CSGPHNTEAFF.

Many counts were recorded for this clonotype. Its ends do not fully match the called genes, so a read error is possible. The rearrangement joins TRBV5-1 to TRBJ1-1; D possibly corresponds to TRBD1 (6 bases). This CDR3 is 12 amino acids long. Germline loops: CDR1 SGHRS, CDR2 YFSETQ. CDR3 nucleotide sequence: TGCGCCAGCAGCCCGGGGACAACTGGAGCTTTCTTT. Protein sequence: CASSPGTTGAFF.

This clonotype appeared many times. This sequence joins TRBV7-2 and TRBJ2-2; D gene unclear. This CDR3 is built from 14 residues. The ends were cut back, 6 bases at V and 5 bases at J, with 13 bases in the middle. Germline-derived CDR1 and CDR2 are SGHTA and FQGNSA. As DNA, the CDR3 is TGTGCCAGCAGGTTTCCCTTTGGGACCGGGGAGCTGTTTTTT. Translation: CASRFPFGTGELFF.

This clonotype was detected ten times or more. V gene TRBV9 combines with J gene TRBJ1-2; D is possibly TRBD1 (6 bases). Trimming took 0 bases from V and 4 from J, leaving 10 bases between them. Germline-derived CDR1 and CDR2 are SGDLS and YYNGEE. This CDR3 contains 14 residues. CDR3 sequence: CASSVGRGLYGYTF. The CDR3 region has the DNA TGTGCCAGCAGCGTAGGGCGGGGGCTCTATGGCTACACCTTC.

This clonotype came up many times. V usage is TRBV5-1 and J usage is TRBJ1-2; 8 nucleotides line up with TRBD1. Germline CDR1 is SGHRS and CDR2 is YFSETQ. The CDR3 covers 14 residues. Unmatched junction bases numbered 7, after V lost 5 bases and J lost 4 bases. CDR3 protein: CASSKDRGSYGYTF. The CDR3 DNA sequence: TGCGCCAGCAGTAAAGACAGGGGCTCCTATGGCTACACCTTC.

This clonotype was counted a few times. CDR3 amino acids: CASSLTGTRVGEQYF. The CDR3 region has the DNA TGCGCCAGCAGCCTGACAGGGACTCGTGTAGGCGAGCAGTACTTC. This chain uses TRBV5-1 with TRBJ2-7; maybe TRBD1 (7 bases). V lost 4 bases and J lost 6, with 20 bases in between. Germline assignment: CDR1 SGHRS and CDR2 YFSETQ. This CDR3 contains 15 residues.

This clonotype was observed a handful of times. The CDR3 nucleotides are TGTGCCAGCAGGGAATCCTTGGGGTCTACCTACGAGCAGTACTTC. Its protein is CASRESLGSTYEQYF. The V gene is TRBV3-1, the J gene TRBJ2-7; no clear D. V lost 6 bases and J 2 bases, leaving 17 bases between the germline ends. Germline CDR1 is LGHDT and CDR2 is YNNKEL (reference sequence). The length of the CDR3 is 15 residues.

This clonotype was found many times. The genes are TRBV20-1 and TRBJ2-5; D unclear. In germline, CDR1 is DFQATT, CDR2 SNEGSKA (reference sequence). The CDR3 is 12 residues long. The V end lost 4 bases, the J end lost 4 bases, and 10 bases lay between the germline ends. The CDR3 loop reads CSAIGQVETQYF. CDR3 nucleotides: TGCAGTGCTATAGGGCAGGTAGAGACCCAGTACTTC.

At least ten counts were recorded for this clonotype. The V and J genes are TRBV5-6 and TRBJ1-2; D remains unclear. The CDR3 runs 12 residues. The V and J ends lost 7 bases and 1 base respectively, with 8 bases between them. CDR1 and CDR2 (germline): SGHDT, YYEEEE. This CDR3 is CASRGVNYGYTF. Here the CDR3 DNA reads TGTGCCAGCCGGGGAGTTAACTATGGCTACACCTTC.

This clonotype has ten or more counts. The chain carries TRBV29-1 and TRBJ2-7, with 10 bases lining up with TRBD1. This CDR3 comprises 17 residues. J lost 0 bases, V lost 3 bases, and 11 bases had no gene match. CDR1 is SQVTM and CDR2 is ANQGSEA in the germline V gene. The CDR3 DNA reads as TGCAGCGTTGAGCTACTAACCGGACAGGGGGACTCCTACGAGCAGTACTTC. Translated, it gives CSVELLTGQGDSYEQYF.

There are many counts of this clonotype. The chain combines TRBV12-3 or TRBV12-4 with TRBJ2-1; 8 bases are a match to TRBD2. This CDR3 has 14 amino acids. Unmatched junction bases numbered 5, after V lost 7 bases and J lost 3 bases. The CDR3 DNA is TGTGCCAGCACGATGGCGGGGGGCTACAATGAGCAGTTCTTC. This translates into CASTMAGGYNEQFF.

This clonotype was picked up many times. V and J are TRBV9 and TRBJ2-7, with D perhaps matching TRBD2 (5 bases). The CDR3 length is 16 residues. V was cut by 8 bases and J by 4 bases, with 25 bases left in between. Germline V gene data show CDR1 as SGDLS and CDR2 as YYNGEE. The CDR3 loop reads CARTPLRPGMGYEQYF. The DNA for the CDR3 is TGTGCCAGGACGCCCCTCAGGCCCGGGATGGGATACGAGCAGTACTTC.

This clonotype was counted ten times or more. CDR3 in amino acids: CASSYSIASGGGTGELFF. CDR3 DNA sequence: TGTGCCAGCAGTTACTCGATTGCTAGCGGGGGTGGGACCGGGGAGCTGTTTTTT. The chain couples TRBV6-5 to TRBJ2-2, with 10 positions matching TRBD2. CDR1 is MNHEY and CDR2 is SVGAGI in the germline V gene. The CDR3 consists of 18 residues. J lost 5 bases, V lost 0 bases, and 9 bases had no gene match.